This entry describes one TCR beta chain. This sample was taken from a study of OX40 agonist ivuxolimab in advanced cancers. CDR3 length: 14 residues. Between the trimmed V and J ends, which lost 3 bases and 4 bases, there was a span of 12 bases. The V gene's germline CDR1 is MNHEY and CDR2 SMNVEV (reference sequence). This table comes from immunoSEQ multiplex PCR, and its TCRdb copy is limited to in-frame clones, with some not included. The table shows roughly 48,000 clones, with approximately 86% occurring only once. The TCR sequence derives from an adult with an advanced solid tumor such as melanoma, head and neck, liver or kidney cancer. The source was CD4+ or CD8+ T cells sorted from blood, collected in a trial of the OX40 agonist ivuxolimab. This rearrangement joins TRBV27 to TRBJ1-2; tentatively, D is TRBD1 (6 bases). CDR3 nucleotide sequence: TGTGCCAGCAGTTTGGTCGGGGGCCCCTATGGCTACACCTTC. Protein product: CASSLVGGPYGYTF.